The 27 T cell receptor beta chains below come from one sample, sequenced in a study of T cells in Graves' hyperthyroidism and ophthalmopathy. Authors of the study amplified TCR beta CDR3 regions from RNA transcripts. First-round RT-PCR targeting the TCR CDR3 was performed with the HTBI primer set. TCRdb re-derived calls from the multiplex PCR reads in MiXCR, one entry per CDR3 protein. The repertoire holds hundreds of thousands of distinct CDR3 sequences, with roughly 15% as singletons. Sequencing was done on a sample of blood. The receptors were gathered from a woman aged 55-69 years with Graves' ophthalmopathy.

The gene calls are TRBV19 and TRBJ1-5, with D maybe TRBD1 (6 bases). Germline assignment: CDR1 LNHDA and CDR2 SQIVND (reference sequence). V gave up 5 bases and J gave up 2 bases, with 19 bases separating them. The CDR3 length is 17 residues. CDR3 residues: CASSPRGGTGGNQPQHF. The CDR3 nucleotides are TGTGCCAGTAGTCCCCGAGGGGGGACTGGGGGCAATCAGCCCCAGCATTTT. Based on the CDR3 plus reference TRBV19 and TRBJ1-5, the full variable domain is DGGITQSPKYLFRKEGQNVTLSCEQNLNHDAMYWYRQDPGQGLRLIYYSQIVNDFQKGDIAEGYSVSREKKESFPLTVTSAQKNPTAFYLCASSPRGGTGGNQPQHFGDGTRLSIL.

This chain links TRBV30 with TRBJ2-3; 8 positions agree with TRBD2. The CDR3 runs to 13 residues. The trim removed 4 bases at V and 3 bases at J, leaving 3 bases unmatched. Germline V gene sequence: CDR1 GTSNPN, CDR2 SVGIG (reference sequence). This CDR3 is CAWNAGGTDTQYF. Here the CDR3 DNA reads TGTGCCTGGAACGCGGGAGGAACAGATACGCAGTATTTT.

The rearrangement uses TRBV12-3 or TRBV12-4 and TRBJ1-3, with unresolved D. This CDR3 contains 15 residues. The germline V and J ends were trimmed by 2 bases and 0 bases, with 8 bases remaining between them. The CDR3 sequence is CASSLHRRSGNTIYF. Written as DNA, the CDR3 is TGTGCCAGCAGTTTACACCGCCGCTCTGGAAACACCATATATTTT.

This clonotype was counted a few times. The CDR3 loop reads CASSAAGQGQETQYF. DNA for the CDR3: TGTGCCAGCAGCGCCGCGGGACAGGGACAAGAGACCCAGTACTTC. This sequence joins TRBV5-8 and TRBJ2-5, with 9 nucleotides matching TRBD1. Trimming removed 4 bases from V and 2 bases from J; junction bases left unmatched: 6. The CDR3 runs 15 residues. Germline V gene lookup returns CDR1 SGHTS and CDR2 YDEGEE.

The table lists this clonotype with a count of one. The V and J genes are TRBV19 and TRBJ2-7, with 9 positions matching TRBD1. The CDR3 covers 14 residues. Germline CDR1 LNHDA, CDR2 SQIVND (reference sequence). Trimming at V came to 5 bases and at J to 3 bases, leaving 5 bases not matched to a gene. The CDR3 bases are TGTGCCAGTAGTTCGGACAGGGGATACTACGAGCAGTACTTC. This codes for CASSSDRGYYEQYF. The full variable domain, rest sourced from reference TRBV19 and TRBJ2-7, is DGGITQSPKYLFRKEGQNVTLSCEQNLNHDAMYWYRQDPGQGLRLIYYSQIVNDFQKGDIAEGYSVSREKKESFPLTVTSAQKNPTAFYLCASSSDRGYYEQYFGPGTRLTVT.

This clonotype came up many times. The rearrangement uses TRBV7-9 and TRBJ1-1; no clear D. This CDR3 has 13 amino acids. Germline V gives CDR1 SEHNR, CDR2 FQNEAQ (reference sequence). Trimming left V 1 base short and J 6 bases short, with 9 bases between. CDR3 region: CASSLGNGPEAFF. Here the CDR3 DNA reads TGTGCCAGCAGCTTAGGAAACGGGCCTGAAGCTTTCTTT. The whole variable domain, remainder taken from reference TRBV7-9 and TRBJ1-1, is DTGVSQNPRHKITKRGQNVTFRCDPISEHNRLYWYRQTLGQGPEFLTYFQNEAQLEKSRLLSDRFSAERPKGSFSTLEIQRTEQGDSAMYLCASSLGNGPEAFFGQGTRLTVV.

This clonotype was found many times. The CDR3 DNA sequence: TGTGCCAGCAAGGGGACAGGCCCTTACGAGCAGTACTTC. Its protein product is CASKGTGPYEQYF. This rearrangement joins TRBV28 to TRBJ2-7, with 8 positions matching TRBD1. V shed 7 bases and J 4 bases; nucleotides not matched to a gene: 6. The CDR3 has 13 residues. Germline V CDR1 and CDR2: MDHEN, SYDVKM.

This clonotype has a count of ten or more. The chain recombines TRBV5-1 with TRBJ1-2; D remains ambiguous. The CDR3 spans 13 residues. V shed 0 bases and J shed 8 bases, with 11 bases lying between them. The germline V gene encodes CDR1 SGHRS and CDR2 YFSETQ. Here the CDR3 reads CASSLAGGGGYTF. The CDR3, as DNA: TGCGCCAGCAGCTTGGCCGGCGGAGGGGGCTACACCTTC.

This clonotype showed up just once. This chain links TRBV30 with TRBJ2-7, with D unclear. The CDR3 consists of 12 residues. With 0 bases removed from V and 5 bases from J, the gap between germline ends came to 8 bases. Germline V gene data show CDR1 as GTSNPN and CDR2 as SVGIG (reference sequence). DNA for the CDR3: TGTGCCTGGAGTGTAGCCCGGGACGAGCAGTACTTC. This codes for CAWSVARDEQYF.

This clonotype was recorded at least ten times. The rearrangement uses TRBV20-1 and TRBJ2-7; TRBD2 agrees at 8 bases. The CDR3 spans 12 residues. The germline V gene encodes CDR1 DFQATT and CDR2 SNEGSKA (reference sequence). V lost 4 bases, J lost 2 bases, and 1 base stayed unmatched. The CDR3 sequence is CSATGGAYEQYF. CDR3 DNA: TGCAGTGCTACGGGGGGGGCCTACGAGCAGTACTTC.

This clonotype was found many times. The rearrangement uses TRBV28 and TRBJ2-7, with 9 bases lining up with TRBD1. The CDR3 consists of 13 residues. With V trimmed by 3 bases and J by 5 bases, 2 bases remained unmatched. Germline V gene data show CDR1 as MDHEN and CDR2 as SYDVKM. CDR3 sequence reads: CASSFNRGHEQYF. The CDR3 nucleotides read TGTGCCAGCAGTTTTAACAGGGGGCACGAGCAGTACTTC.

The chain uses TRBV20-1 and TRBJ2-5; D gene unclear. The ends were cut back, 0 bases at V and 5 bases at J, with 19 bases in the middle. The CDR3 has 16 residues. CDR1 DFQATT and CDR2 SNEGSKA come from the germline V gene (reference sequence). CDR3 residues: CSARERPGGVLETQYF. The CDR3 DNA sequence: TGCAGTGCTAGAGAGAGGCCCGGCGGTGTACTCGAGACCCAGTACTTC.

Ten or more counts support this clonotype. The chain employs TRBV5-1 and TRBJ2-2; no reliable D call. Germline V lookup: CDR1 SGHRS, CDR2 YFSETQ. The CDR3 contains 13 residues. The V end was cut by 0 bases, the J end by 5 bases, with 5 bases between. The chain's CDR3 is CASSLAPTGELFF. Written as DNA, the CDR3 is TGCGCCAGCAGCTTGGCGCCTACCGGGGAGCTGTTTTTT.

The chain carries TRBV20-1 and TRBJ2-1; no clear D. This CDR3 has 14 amino acids. Germline V gene data show CDR1 as DFQATT and CDR2 as SNEGSKA (reference sequence). V was pared by 2 bases and J by 6 bases, with 14 bases between. In DNA form, the CDR3 reads TGCAGTGCTAGACGAGCCCAAGGGATCAATGAGCAGTTCTTC. This sequence encodes CSARRAQGINEQFF.

This clonotype was picked up a small number of times. This chain joins TRBV6-5 and TRBJ2-1; TRBD2 agrees at 9 bases. After removal of 4 bases from V and 4 bases from J, the junction contained 8 bases not matched to a gene. CDR3 length equals 16 residues. The germline CDR1 and CDR2 sequences are MNHEY and SVGAGI. DNA for the CDR3: TGTGCCAGCAGTTTCCAACTAGCGGGTAAATACAATGAGCAGTTCTTC. Protein: CASSFQLAGKYNEQFF.

The sample holds a few counts of this clonotype. J is TRBJ2-7 and V is TRBV20-1; D remains ambiguous. The CDR3 extends over 14 amino acids. Per germline, CDR1 DFQATT and CDR2 SNEGSKA (reference sequence). V lost 4 bases to trimming and J lost 6 bases, with 19 bases between them. This chain's CDR3 is CSAISGPRAGEQYF. CDR3 in DNA: TGCAGTGCTATCTCCGGGCCTAGGGCAGGCGAGCAGTACTTC.

CDR3 nucleotides: TGTGCCAGCAGTTCCCGTTTTTTAAGCCGGGAGGGCCAAGGGGGAGATACGCAGTATTTT. It is translated as CASSSRFLSREGQGGDTQYF. The V and J genes are TRBV27 and TRBJ2-3; 8 bases align to TRBD2. The CDR3 runs 20 residues. Germline V gene data show CDR1 as MNHEY and CDR2 as SMNVEV (reference sequence). V dropped 4 bases and J dropped 5; count of bases not matched to a gene: 23.

The J gene is TRBJ2-3, the V gene TRBV5-1; the match to TRBD2 covers 7 bases. This CDR3 region has 14 residues. Germline V gene lookup returns CDR1 SGHRS and CDR2 YFSETQ. Germline trimming cut 4 bases from V and 4 bases from J; bases unmatched to any gene: 6. This CDR3 reads CASSPPGRADTQYF. In DNA, the CDR3 is TGCGCCAGCAGCCCCCCAGGGAGGGCAGATACGCAGTATTTT.

The table lists this clonotype with many counts. The chain has TRBV6-1 and TRBJ2-3, with D tentatively TRBD1 or TRBD2 (5 bases each). Trimming removed 7 bases at V and 0 bases at J, with 23 bases between. Germline lookup yields CDR1 MNHNS and CDR2 SASEGT. This CDR3 has 18 residues. This CDR3 is CASTKDQRWGYSTDTQYF. CDR3 DNA sequence: TGTGCCAGCACTAAGGATCAGCGGTGGGGCTATAGCACAGATACGCAGTATTTT.

This clonotype was found once. The V call is TRBV7-9, the J call TRBJ2-5; 7 nucleotides line up with TRBD1. CDR1 and CDR2 from the germline V gene are SEHNR and FQNEAQ (reference sequence). V was pared by 1 base and J by 4 bases, with 9 bases of the junction left unmatched. The CDR3 totals 16 residues. For the CDR3, the DNA is TGTGCCAGCAGCTTAGGTGCTACCAGGGGGAGAGAGACCCAGTACTTC. It specifies CASSLGATRGRETQYF.

This clonotype was found many times. The CDR3 spells CSARDGTSGEGRLYEQYF. CDR3 coding DNA: TGCAGTGCTAGAGATGGGACTAGCGGAGAGGGGAGGCTATACGAGCAGTACTTC. The chain combines TRBV20-1 with TRBJ2-7, with 11 bases lining up with TRBD2. This CDR3 has 18 residues. CDR1 and CDR2 from the germline V gene are DFQATT and SNEGSKA (reference sequence). Losses at the gene ends were 0 bases for V and 4 bases for J; bases not matched to a gene: 14.

This clonotype appeared many times. The J gene is TRBJ2-7, the V gene TRBV10-3, with a possible D match to TRBD1 (6 bases). Germline V gene lookup returns CDR1 ENHRY and CDR2 SYGVKD. V was shortened by 5 bases and J by 5 bases, with 13 bases between the two germline ends. This CDR3 has 13 amino acids. The CDR3 sequence: CAISYRERDEQYF. DNA for the CDR3: TGTGCCATCAGTTACAGGGAAAGGGACGAGCAGTACTTC.

This clonotype was counted many times. The chain recombines TRBV5-6 with TRBJ2-7, with D tentatively TRBD1 or TRBD2 (6 bases each). CDR1 and CDR2 from the germline V gene are SGHDT and YYEEEE. This CDR3 comprises 12 residues. V was pared by 3 bases and J by 5 bases, with 9 bases between. Here the CDR3 DNA reads TGTGCCAGCAGCTGGGGGGCGGACGAGCAGTACTTC. Protein sequence: CASSWGADEQYF.

This clonotype has more than one count but fewer than ten. This rearrangement joins TRBV7-3 to TRBJ2-1; the D gene is possibly TRBD2 (6 bases). This CDR3 has 16 amino acids. V lost 5 bases to trimming and J lost 7 bases, with 21 bases between them. Germline CDR1 is SGHTA and CDR2 is FQGTGA. CDR3 nucleotide sequence: TGTGCCAGCAGCGACACCGGGACTCCGATTCGGAATGAGCAGTTCTTC. Protein product: CASSDTGTPIRNEQFF.

Many counts were recorded for this clonotype. The chain recombines TRBV18 with TRBJ1-1; D is perhaps TRBD1 (6 bases). Trimming cost V 3 bases and J 6 bases, with 14 bases left between them. Germline V gives CDR1 KGHSH, CDR2 LQKENI. The CDR3 runs to 14 residues. In DNA, the CDR3 is TGTGCCAGCTCACCCAAAGGGGGAGGCGCTGAAGCTTTCTTT. It codes for CASSPKGGGAEAFF.

As for this clonotype: Germline and junction disagree at one end, which may indicate a read error. As DNA, the CDR3 is TGTGTCAGCAGCCCGGGACTAGCTTACGAGCAGTACTTC. Its protein product is CVSSPGLAYEQYF. V gene TRBV6-1 combines with J gene TRBJ2-7, with 9 bases matching TRBD2. Per the germline V gene, CDR1 is MNHNS and CDR2 is SASEGT. This CDR3 region has 13 residues.

This rearrangement joins TRBV28 to TRBJ2-1, with D perhaps matching TRBD1 (5 bases). The end of the DNA aligns better with TRBJ2-7, so the J call may be wrong. The CDR3 sequence is 12 residues long. The germline V gene encodes CDR1 MDHEN and CDR2 SYDVKM. The CDR3 DNA reads TGTGCCACCCTTGGGCAGGGCAATGAGCAGTACTTC. This gives the protein CATLGQGNEQYF.